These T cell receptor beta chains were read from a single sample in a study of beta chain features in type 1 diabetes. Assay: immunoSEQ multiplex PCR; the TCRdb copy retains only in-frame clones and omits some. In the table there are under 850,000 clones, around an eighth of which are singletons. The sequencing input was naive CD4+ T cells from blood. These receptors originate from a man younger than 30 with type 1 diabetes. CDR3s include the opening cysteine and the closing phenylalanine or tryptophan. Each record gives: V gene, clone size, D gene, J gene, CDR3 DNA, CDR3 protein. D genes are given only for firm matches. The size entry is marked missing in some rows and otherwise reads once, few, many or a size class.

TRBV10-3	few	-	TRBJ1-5	TGTGCCATCGCACAGGGCGAAGGGCAGCCCCAGCATTTT	CAIAQGEGQPQHF
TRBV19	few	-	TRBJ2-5	TGTGCCAGTAGTATTGAAGGACAGCAACGGTACTTC	CASSIEGQQRYF
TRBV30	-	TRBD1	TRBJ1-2	TGTGCCTACGACAGGGGGCGCATTGGCTACACCTTC	CAYDRGRIGYTF
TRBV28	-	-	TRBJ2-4	TGTGCCAGCAGTTTCGTACAGGGAGGCAACATTCAGTACTTC	CASSFVQGGNIQYF
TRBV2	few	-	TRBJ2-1	TGTGCCAGTAGATATTACAATGAGCAGTTCTTC	CASRYYNEQFF
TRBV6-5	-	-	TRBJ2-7	TGTGCCAGCAGTTACTCGACGGACTCCTACGAGCAGTACTTC	CASSYSTDSYEQYF
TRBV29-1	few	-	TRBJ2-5	TGCAGCGCCTCCCAAGAGACCCAGTACTTC	CSASQETQYF
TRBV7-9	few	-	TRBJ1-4	TGTGCCAGCAGCCGTCGGGACACCGCCGGGGAACTGTTTTTT	CASSRRDTAGELFF
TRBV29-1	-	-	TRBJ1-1	TGCAGCGTCCATCGGGGGATTGAAGCTTTCTTT	CSVHRGIEAFF
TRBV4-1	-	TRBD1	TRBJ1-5	TGCGCCAGCAGCCAAGGACAGGGCGGTTATCAGCCCCAGCATTTT	CASSQGQGGYQPQHF
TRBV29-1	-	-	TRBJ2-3	TGCAGCGTTGGGGCGCGGGTCGCAGATACGCAGTATTTT	CSVGARVADTQYF
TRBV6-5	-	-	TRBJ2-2	TGTGCCAGCAGTTACTCTGTAGGGAACACCGGGGAGCTGTTTTTT	CASSYSVGNTGELFF
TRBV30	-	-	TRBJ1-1	TGTGCCTGGAGTGTTGGGGTAGGGACTGAAGCTTTCTTT	CAWSVGVGTEAFF
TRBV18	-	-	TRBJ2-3	TGTGCCAGCTTGACGGGGGGCACAGATACGCAGTATTTT	CASLTGGTDTQYF
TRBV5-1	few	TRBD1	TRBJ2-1	TGCGCCAGCAGTTTCTCCGGGACAGCCCAACACAATGAGCAGTTCTTC	CASSFSGTAQHNEQFF
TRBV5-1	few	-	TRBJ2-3	TGCGCCAGCAGCTTGGGCCCTAGCCAAGGCACAGATACGCAGTATTTT	CASSLGPSQGTDTQYF
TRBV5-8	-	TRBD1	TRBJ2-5	TGTGCCAGCAGCTTGGCAATCGGGACAGGACAAGAGACCCAGTACTTC	CASSLAIGTGQETQYF
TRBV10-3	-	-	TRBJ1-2	TGTGCCATCAGGGGGACTGATGGCTACACCTTC	CAIRGTDGYTF
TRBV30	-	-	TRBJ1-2	TGTGCCTGGAGCGGCGGGTTGAACTATGGCTACACCTTC	CAWSGGLNYGYTF
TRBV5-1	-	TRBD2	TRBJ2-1	TGCGCCAGCAGCCTTGGATCTAGCGGCAATGAGCAGTTCTTC	CASSLGSSGNEQFF